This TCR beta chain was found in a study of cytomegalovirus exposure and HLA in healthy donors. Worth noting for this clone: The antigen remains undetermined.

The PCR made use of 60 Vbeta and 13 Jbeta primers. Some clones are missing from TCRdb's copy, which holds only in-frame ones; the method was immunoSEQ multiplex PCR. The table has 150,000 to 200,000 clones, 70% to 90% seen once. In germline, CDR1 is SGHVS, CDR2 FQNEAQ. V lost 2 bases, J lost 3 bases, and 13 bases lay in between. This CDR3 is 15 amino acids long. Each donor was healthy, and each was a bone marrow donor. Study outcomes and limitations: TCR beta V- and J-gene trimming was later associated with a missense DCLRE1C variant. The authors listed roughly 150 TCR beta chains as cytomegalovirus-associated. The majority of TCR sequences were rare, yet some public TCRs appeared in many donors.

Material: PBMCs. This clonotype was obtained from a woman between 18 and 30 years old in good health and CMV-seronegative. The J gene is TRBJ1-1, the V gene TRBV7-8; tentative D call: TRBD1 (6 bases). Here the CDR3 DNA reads TGTGCCAGCAGCTTAACGGCAGGGGCTCACACTGAAGCTTTCTTT. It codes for CASSLTAGAHTEAFF. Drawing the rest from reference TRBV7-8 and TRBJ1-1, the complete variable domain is GAGVSQSPRYKVAKRGQDVALRCDPISGHVSLFWYQQALGQGPEFLTYFQNEAQLDKSGLPSDRFFAERPEGSVSTLKIQRTQQEDSAVYLCASSLTAGAHTEAFFGQGTRLTVV.